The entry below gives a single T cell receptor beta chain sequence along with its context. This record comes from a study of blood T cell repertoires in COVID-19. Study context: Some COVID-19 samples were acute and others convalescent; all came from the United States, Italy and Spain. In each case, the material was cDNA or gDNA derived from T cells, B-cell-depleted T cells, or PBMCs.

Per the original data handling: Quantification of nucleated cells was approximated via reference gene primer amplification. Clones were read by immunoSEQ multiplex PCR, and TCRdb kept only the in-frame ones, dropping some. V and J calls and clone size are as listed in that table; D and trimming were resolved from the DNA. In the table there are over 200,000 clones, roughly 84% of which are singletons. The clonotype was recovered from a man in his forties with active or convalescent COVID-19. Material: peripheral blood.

The CDR3 DNA follows: TGTGCCAGCAGCCCACAAGCGGGGTCAGGAGCAGATACGCAGTATTTT. Its protein is CASSPQAGSGADTQYF. The chain is built from TRBV7-3 and TRBJ2-3, with TRBD2 matching over 7 bases. The CDR3 has 16 residues. Germline-derived CDR1 and CDR2 are SGHTA and FQGTGA. J was trimmed by 4 bases and V by 5 bases; bases with no gene match: 12.